The source of this T cell receptor beta chain is a study of identical twins. From the 5' RACE reads, TCRdb called clonotypes with MiXCR, one entry per CDR3 protein. The sample carries approximately 620,000 distinct CDR3 sequences, less than 10% recorded once. CDR1 and CDR2 (germline): MNHEY, SMNVEV (reference sequence). The CDR3 loop spans 17 amino acids. Trimming removed 3 bases from V and 1 base from J, with 15 bases in between. This clonotype was counted only a few times. These sequences were also reported in another study, on yellow fever vaccine responses in identical twins.

The receptor was isolated from a woman between 18 and 30 years old in good health. What was sequenced was PBMCs. This rearrangement joins TRBV27 to TRBJ2-2; D gene ambiguous. CDR3 loop: CASSLVSGWQNTGELFF. CDR3 sequence (DNA): TGTGCCAGCAGTTTGGTCTCGGGTTGGCAGAACACCGGGGAGCTGTTTTTT.